Following are 5 T cell receptor beta chains from one sample sequenced in a study of Tregs in tolerant kidney transplant recipients. Clones were sequenced by immunoSEQ multiplex PCR, and TCRdb holds only the in-frame ones, with some missing. The sample contains about 18,000 clones, 82% of which appear only once. Sequences were obtained from Tregs from blood. Every receptor here comes from a human donor in good health.

J is TRBJ2-3 and V is TRBV20-1; unclear D gene. There are 11 residues in the CDR3. The germline gives CDR1 DFQATT, CDR2 SNEGSKA (reference sequence). With 5 bases removed from V and 7 bases from J, the gap between germline ends came to 10 bases. DNA of the CDR3: TGCAGTGCTGAGACCCTGAATACGCAGTATTTT. Its protein is CSAETLNTQYF.

This chain connects TRBV19 to TRBJ1-2; the D is unclear. V gave up 8 bases and J gave up 7 bases, with 17 bases separating them. CDR1 and CDR2 (germline): LNHDA, SQIVND (reference sequence). The CDR3 contains 13 residues. The DNA of the CDR3 is TGTGCCAGTGGATCTGCCCCCGAGGGTGGCTACACCTTC. Encoded protein: CASGSAPEGGYTF.

The CDR3: CASSPLGWGLADSSYEQYF. CDR3 DNA: TGTGCCAGCTCGCCGCTAGGCTGGGGACTAGCCGATAGCTCCTACGAGCAGTACTTC. The rearrangement uses TRBV18 and TRBJ2-7; 9 bases fit TRBD2. V gave up 6 bases and J gave up 0 bases; unmatched junction bases: 18. The CDR3 loop spans 19 amino acids. Germline V gene sequence: CDR1 KGHSH, CDR2 LQKENI. The entire variable domain, with the rest obtained from reference TRBV18 and TRBJ2-7, is as follows: NAGVMQNPRHLVRRRGQEARLRCSPMKGHSHVYWYRQLPEEGLKFMVYLQKENIIDESGMPKERFSAEFPKEGPSILRIQQVVRGDSAAYFCASSPLGWGLADSSYEQYFGPGTRLTVT.

The chain combines TRBV5-4 with TRBJ2-4, with 8 bases aligning to TRBD2. CDR1 and CDR2 from the germline V gene are SGHNT and YYREEE (reference sequence). The trim removed 3 bases at V and 5 bases at J, leaving 13 bases unmatched. The CDR3 loop spans 17 amino acids. Here the CDR3 reads CASSSEKRGLGENIQYF. In DNA form, the CDR3 reads TGTGCCAGCAGCTCGGAAAAGCGGGGGCTTGGGGAAAACATTCAGTACTTC. The full variable domain, rest sourced from reference TRBV5-4 and TRBJ2-4, is ETGVTQSPTHLIKTRGQQVTLRCSSQSGHNTVSWYQQALGQGPQFIFQYYREEENGRGNFPPRFSGLQFPNYSSELNVNALELDDSALYLCASSSEKRGLGENIQYFGAGTRLSVL.

The chain has TRBV4-3 and TRBJ2-3; D not certain. This CDR3 comprises 16 residues. Germline V gene data show CDR1 as LGHNA and CDR2 as YSLEER. The V end was cut by 1 base, the J end by 2 bases, with 13 bases between. In DNA, the CDR3 is TGCGCCAGCAGCCAAGGAGTTACTTCCAACACAGATACGCAGTATTTT. It specifies CASSQGVTSNTDTQYF.